The 16 T cell receptor beta chains below come from one sample, sequenced in a study of CD8 T cells in Susac syndrome. Reverse transcription of about 0.45 to 1 ug RNA used random hexamers. TCRdb called the immunoSEQ multiplex PCR reads again in MiXCR, with one record for every CDR3 protein. The sample contains about 100,000 distinct CDR3 sequences, 95% of which appear only once. The sample comprised CD8+ T cells from PBMCs. All receptors derive from a human donor with Susac syndrome.

This chain links TRBV18 with TRBJ2-5; D unresolved. CDR1 KGHSH and CDR2 LQKENI come from the germline V gene. V was shortened by 0 bases and J by 2 bases, with 10 bases between the two germline ends. The length of the CDR3 is 15 residues. CDR3 DNA: TGTGCCAGCTCACCACCGTCAAACCAACAAGAGACCCAGTACTTC. Its protein product is CASSPPSNQQETQYF. The full variable domain, rest sourced from reference TRBV18 and TRBJ2-5, is NAGVMQNPRHLVRRRGQEARLRCSPMKGHSHVYWYRQLPEEGLKFMVYLQKENIIDESGMPKERFSAEFPKEGPSILRIQQVVRGDSAAYFCASSPPSNQQETQYFGPGTRLLVL.

This rearrangement joins TRBV6-4 to TRBJ2-1; D may be TRBD2 (5 bases). V was trimmed by 11 bases and J by 6 bases, leaving 8 bases between them. The germline V gene has CDR1 MRHNA and CDR2 SNTAGT. This CDR3 is 10 amino acids long. This CDR3 is CARRGNEQFF. The CDR3 DNA sequence: TGTGCCCGCCGGGGCAATGAGCAGTTCTTC.

The rearrangement uses TRBV6-1 and TRBJ2-7; D call uncertain. The CDR3 is 14 amino acids. The germline V gene encodes CDR1 MNHNS and CDR2 SASEGT. V dropped 1 base and J dropped 0 bases, with 7 bases sitting between them. The CDR3 reads CASSEEWVSYEQYF. For the CDR3, the DNA is TGTGCCAGCAGTGAAGAATGGGTCTCCTACGAGCAGTACTTC.

The V call is TRBV12-3 or TRBV12-4, the J call TRBJ2-1; 9 bases map to TRBD1. The CDR3 runs to 15 residues. Germline trimming cut 6 bases from V and 6 bases from J; bases unmatched to any gene: 9. CDR3 bases: TGTGCCAGCAGCGCCCCCCCGGGACAGGGCAATGAGCAGTTCTTC. Protein product: CASSAPPGQGNEQFF.

V and J are TRBV24-1 and TRBJ2-1; D is unclear. The CDR3 is made up of 16 amino acids. Germline-derived CDR1 and CDR2 are KGHDR and SFDVKD. Trimming left V 4 bases short and J 0 bases short, with 12 bases between. CDR3 DNA: TGTGCCACCAGTGACCCCAGCGCAAGCTCCTACAATGAGCAGTTCTTC. This gives the protein CATSDPSASSYNEQFF.

The chain employs TRBV5-1 and TRBJ2-7; 7 bases map to TRBD2. From germline, CDR1 is SGHRS and CDR2 YFSETQ. The CDR3 totals 14 residues. The junction had 11 bases not matched to a gene; V was cut back by 6 bases and J by 5 bases. CDR3 nucleotides: TGCGCCAGCAAAAAAGAGTCCGGGAGGAACGAGCAGTACTTC. This codes for CASKKESGRNEQYF. The full variable domain, in which reference TRBV5-1 and TRBJ2-7 provide the parts outside the CDR3, is KAGVTQTPRYLIKTRGQQVTLSCSPISGHRSVSWYQQTPGQGLQFLFEYFSETQRNKGNFPGRFSGRQFSNSRSEMNVSTLELGDSALYLCASKKESGRNEQYFGPGTRLTVT.

The J gene is TRBJ2-2, the V gene TRBV7-2; D gene unclear. The CDR3 runs to 13 residues. The V gene lost 5 bases and the J gene lost 5 bases, with 9 bases spanning the gap. Germline assignment: CDR1 SGHTA and CDR2 FQGNSA. This CDR3 is CASSPTPTGELFF. The CDR3 region has the DNA TGTGCCAGCAGCCCGACCCCGACCGGGGAGCTGTTTTTT.

The chain is built from TRBV27 and TRBJ1-2; 7 bases are a match to TRBD1. Germline loops: CDR1 MNHEY, CDR2 SMNVEV (reference sequence). Losses at the gene ends were 2 bases for V and 8 bases for J; bases not matched to a gene: 11. This CDR3 has 15 residues. CDR3 protein: CASSLEVRGTYGYTF. CDR3 DNA: TGTGCCAGCAGTTTAGAAGTCAGGGGGACGTACGGCTACACCTTC.

The chain combines TRBV7-9 with TRBJ2-5; no clear D. V gave up 4 bases and J gave up 1 base, with 7 bases separating them. Germline CDR1 and CDR2: SEHNR and FQNEAQ (reference sequence). The CDR3 extends over 13 amino acids. The CDR3 region is CASSSTAQETQYF. CDR3 nucleotide sequence: TGTGCCAGCAGCTCGACGGCCCAAGAGACCCAGTACTTC.

This rearrangement joins TRBV29-1 to TRBJ2-3; the D is unclear. V lost 6 bases and J 4 bases, leaving 8 bases between the germline ends. The CDR3 has 11 residues. CDR1 is SQVTM and CDR2 is ANQGSEA in the germline V gene. CDR3 in DNA: TGCAGCGTAGATACACCAGATACGCAGTATTTT. This encodes CSVDTPDTQYF.

There are a few counts of this clonotype. V and J are TRBV20-1 and TRBJ2-5; D is perhaps TRBD1 (5 bases). V lost 3 bases and J 5 bases, leaving 10 bases between the germline ends. Germline V gene sequence: CDR1 DFQATT, CDR2 SNEGSKA (reference sequence). CDR3 length equals 12 residues. CDR3 region: CSASRAQETQYF. The CDR3 region has the DNA TGCAGTGCTAGCAGGGCCCAGGAGACCCAGTACTTC.

The chain employs TRBV25-1 and TRBJ2-7; 8 bases align to TRBD1. The germline gives CDR1 MGHDK, CDR2 SYGVNS. The length of the CDR3 is 13 residues. V gave up 6 bases and J gave up 4 bases; unmatched junction bases: 5. CDR3 DNA: TGTGCCAGCAGACAGGACAGGGCGTACGAGCAGTACTTC. As protein: CASRQDRAYEQYF.

The V and J genes are TRBV23-1 and TRBJ1-5; D unresolved. TRBV23-1 has ORF status, its function being uncertain. The CDR3 loop spans 15 amino acids. Deletions cut 5 bases from V and 1 base from J, with 12 bases between. This CDR3 reads CASSIPRGSNQPQHF. CDR3 bases: TGCGCCAGCAGTATTCCCCGGGGAAGCAATCAGCCCCAGCATTTT.

This chain uses TRBV20-1 with TRBJ2-3, with a tentative D call TRBD2 (5 bases). The V end lost 6 bases, the J end lost 3 bases, and 13 bases lay between the germline ends. Per germline, CDR1 DFQATT and CDR2 SNEGSKA (reference sequence). The CDR3 is made up of 13 amino acids. The CDR3 nucleotides are TGCAGTGCCAAATGGTCGGGGACAGATACGCAGTATTTT. Encoded protein: CSAKWSGTDTQYF.

A note on this clonotype: At one end, the junction sequence differs from germline, possibly due to a read error. The genes are TRBV20-1 and TRBJ1-2; D perhaps matches TRBD1 (5 bases). The CDR3 runs to 12 residues. Germline CDR1 DFQATT, CDR2 SNEGSKA (reference sequence). The CDR3 region has the DNA TGCAGTGCTATAGGGGTAGACCGAATAATAGCCTTC. As protein: CSAIGVDRIIAF.

V and J are TRBV23-1 and TRBJ1-2; no reliable D call. TRBV23-1 is placed among ORFs of uncertain function. Trimming removed 4 bases from V and 8 bases from J, with 17 bases in between. The CDR3 sequence is 14 residues long. The CDR3 loop reads CASSLTGLREGYTF. The CDR3 region has the DNA TGCGCCAGCAGTCTCACCGGGCTTCGGGAGGGCTACACCTTC.